Shown below are 2 T cell receptor beta chains from a single sample sequenced in a study of T cell changes during pregnancy in multiple sclerosis. Clones were sequenced by immunoSEQ multiplex PCR, and TCRdb holds only the in-frame ones, with some missing. Of over 40,000 clones detected, 88% appear once; the ten largest clones hold about 5.4%. Sequencing was performed on CD8+ T cells from peripheral blood mononuclear cells, taken after pregnancy. These receptors came from a female donor in good health, enrolled as a control in a pregnancy study.

This clone was seen only once. This chain uses TRBV6-5 with TRBJ1-1; TRBD1 aligns across 10 bases. Germline loops: CDR1 MNHEY, CDR2 SVGAGI. This CDR3 region has 13 residues. Trimming removed 6 bases from V and 5 bases from J; junction bases left unmatched: 3. CDR3 sequence reads: CASSRDRGTEAFF. The CDR3 DNA reads TGTGCCAGCAGCCGGGACAGGGGAACTGAAGCTTTCTTT.

The rearrangement uses TRBV7-6 and TRBJ1-1; no definite D call. Germline assignment: CDR1 SGHVS and CDR2 FNYEAQ. The CDR3 loop spans 14 amino acids. Trimming removed 1 base at V and 1 base at J, with 7 bases between. This CDR3 is CASSLGRGNTEAFF. DNA of the CDR3: TGTGCCAGCAGCTTAGGCAGAGGGAACACTGAAGCTTTCTTT.